A selection of T cell receptor beta chains follows, all from one sample in a study of T cell changes during pregnancy in multiple sclerosis. The assay was immunoSEQ multiplex PCR, and TCRdb's table has in-frame clones only and misses some. The data contain around 110,000 clones, under 95% of them singletons. The sequences come from peripheral blood, collected in the third trimester of pregnancy. The receptors come from a female donor in good health, enrolled as a control in a pregnancy study. The CDR3 runs from the conserved cysteine through the conserved F or W. A D gene is named only where the DNA matches it firmly. Only part of the rows carry a size: once, few, many, or a class if the clone is expanded.

clone_size: -
d_call: TRBD1
v_call: TRBV4-3
cdr3_length: 15
j_call: TRBJ2-7
cdr3_nt: TGCGCCAGCAGCCAAGTCCGGGACAGGCCCTACGAGCAGTACTTC
cdr3_aa: CASSQVRDRPYEQYF

clone_size: -
d_call: -
v_call: TRBV30
cdr3_length: 13
j_call: TRBJ1-1
cdr3_nt: TGTGCCGGTACGGGACTTCAGAACACTGAAGCTTTCTTT
cdr3_aa: CAGTGLQNTEAFF

clone_size: once
d_call: -
v_call: TRBV19
cdr3_length: 16
j_call: TRBJ2-1
cdr3_nt: TGTGCCAGTAGTAAGGGTGCCCGGGGGACCTACAATGAGCAGTTCTTC
cdr3_aa: CASSKGARGTYNEQFF

clone_size: -
d_call: TRBD1
v_call: TRBV5-1
cdr3_length: 17
j_call: TRBJ1-3
cdr3_nt: TGCGCCAGCAGCATTGATGCCGGGACAGGGGTTGGAAACACCATATATTTT
cdr3_aa: CASSIDAGTGVGNTIYF

clone_size: -
d_call: TRBD2
v_call: TRBV5-5
cdr3_length: 16
j_call: TRBJ2-5
cdr3_nt: TGTGCCAGCAGCTTGGGACTAGCGGGGGGCCAAGAGACCCAGTACTTC
cdr3_aa: CASSLGLAGGQETQYF

clone_size: -
d_call: -
v_call: TRBV6-1
cdr3_length: 16
j_call: TRBJ1-6
cdr3_nt: TGTGCCAGCAGTGAAGAAGTGACAACGAATAATTCACCCCTCCACTTT
cdr3_aa: CASSEEVTTNNSPLHF

clone_size: -
d_call: TRBD1
v_call: TRBV27
cdr3_length: 14
j_call: TRBJ2-7
cdr3_nt: TGTGCCAGCAGTTTGTCGGGACAGGTGGTCGAGCAGTACTTC
cdr3_aa: CASSLSGQVVEQYF

clone_size: -
d_call: TRBD1
v_call: TRBV2
cdr3_length: 14
j_call: TRBJ1-1
cdr3_nt: TGTGCCAGCAGCGGACAGGGGAAGGGGACTGAAGCTTTCTTT
cdr3_aa: CASSGQGKGTEAFF

clone_size: -
d_call: -
v_call: TRBV6-5
cdr3_length: 15
j_call: TRBJ1-6
cdr3_nt: TGTGCCAGCAGTTACTCGAGGGGGGGCAATTCACCCCTCCACTTT
cdr3_aa: CASSYSRGGNSPLHF

clone_size: -
d_call: TRBD2
v_call: TRBV6-1
cdr3_length: 15
j_call: TRBJ2-1
cdr3_nt: TGTGCCAGCAGTGGCCTAGCGGGGGGCGGGTCAGAGCAGTTCTTC
cdr3_aa: CASSGLAGGGSEQFF

clone_size: -
d_call: TRBD1
v_call: TRBV9
cdr3_length: 15
j_call: TRBJ2-1
cdr3_nt: TGTGCCAGCAGCGTAGCTGGGACAGGGGTGAATGAGCAGTTCTTC
cdr3_aa: CASSVAGTGVNEQFF

clone_size: -
d_call: -
v_call: TRBV5-4
cdr3_length: 15
j_call: TRBJ2-7
cdr3_nt: TGTGCCAGCAGCTTGGCGGCAGGCCTCTCCTACGAGCAGTACTTC
cdr3_aa: CASSLAAGLSYEQYF

clone_size: -
d_call: -
v_call: TRBV4-1
cdr3_length: 18
j_call: TRBJ1-2
cdr3_nt: TGCGCCAGCAGCCAAGGAACCTGGAGACGGGGGGCAGACTATGGCTACACCTTC
cdr3_aa: CASSQGTWRRGADYGYTF

clone_size: -
d_call: TRBD2
v_call: TRBV7-2
cdr3_length: 14
j_call: TRBJ2-5
cdr3_nt: TGTGCCAGCGGCCGAGCGGGGGGCATGAAGACCCAGTACTTC
cdr3_aa: CASGRAGGMKTQYF

clone_size: -
d_call: TRBD1
v_call: TRBV5-6
cdr3_length: 16
j_call: TRBJ2-1
cdr3_nt: TGTGCCAGCAGCTACCTCACAGGGGGCAAAACACATGAGCAGTTCTTC
cdr3_aa: CASSYLTGGKTHEQFF

clone_size: -
d_call: -
v_call: TRBV9
cdr3_length: 15
j_call: TRBJ2-5
cdr3_nt: TGTGCCAGCAGCGTAGTTCCGGGGGTCGGGGAGACCCAGTACTTC
cdr3_aa: CASSVVPGVGETQYF

clone_size: -
d_call: TRBD1
v_call: TRBV5-4
cdr3_length: 14
j_call: TRBJ2-3
cdr3_nt: TGTGCCAGTCAATCTGGGACAGGGACAGATACGCAGTATTTT
cdr3_aa: CASQSGTGTDTQYF

clone_size: -
d_call: TRBD1
v_call: TRBV27
cdr3_length: 13
j_call: TRBJ1-5
cdr3_nt: TGTGCCAGCAGCGACAGGGCTTTTCAGCCCCAGCATTTT
cdr3_aa: CASSDRAFQPQHF

clone_size: -
d_call: -
v_call: TRBV4-3
cdr3_length: 15
j_call: TRBJ1-2
cdr3_nt: TGCGCCAGCAGCCAAGAACCAGGGCGGGGCTATGGCTACACCTTC
cdr3_aa: CASSQEPGRGYGYTF

clone_size: -
d_call: TRBD2
v_call: TRBV9
cdr3_length: 15
j_call: TRBJ2-3
cdr3_nt: TGTGCCAGCAGCCCGCGGGGGGACGGCACAGATACGCAGTATTTT
cdr3_aa: CASSPRGDGTDTQYF

clone_size: -
d_call: -
v_call: TRBV2
cdr3_length: 14
j_call: TRBJ2-1
cdr3_nt: TGTGCCAGCAATCGGGAATGGGGGCCAAATGAGCAGTTCTTC
cdr3_aa: CASNREWGPNEQFF

clone_size: once
d_call: -
v_call: TRBV19
cdr3_length: 15
j_call: TRBJ2-4
cdr3_nt: TGTGCCAGTAGTATAGGGACATTAGCCAAAAACATTCAGTACTTC
cdr3_aa: CASSIGTLAKNIQYF

clone_size: -
d_call: TRBD1
v_call: TRBV19
cdr3_length: 11
j_call: TRBJ1-5
cdr3_nt: TGTGCCAGTTCGGACAGGAAGCCCCAGCATTTT
cdr3_aa: CASSDRKPQHF

clone_size: -
d_call: TRBD1
v_call: TRBV6-5
cdr3_length: 15
j_call: TRBJ1-5
cdr3_nt: TGTGCCAGCAGTTACGGGACAGGGGGAAATCAGCCCCAGCATTTT
cdr3_aa: CASSYGTGGNQPQHF

clone_size: -
d_call: TRBD2
v_call: TRBV4-1
cdr3_length: 13
j_call: TRBJ2-5
cdr3_nt: TGCGCCAGCAGCCCCGGGGAGGGGGAGACCCAGTACTTC
cdr3_aa: CASSPGEGETQYF

clone_size: -
d_call: -
v_call: TRBV11-2
cdr3_length: 15
j_call: TRBJ1-5
cdr3_nt: TGTGCCAGCAGTTTCAACCCGGACTACGGTCAGCCCCAGCATTTT
cdr3_aa: CASSFNPDYGQPQHF

clone_size: -
d_call: TRBD2
v_call: TRBV7-2
cdr3_length: 19
j_call: TRBJ2-2
cdr3_nt: TGTGCCAGCAGCTTAGTTGGGCGGGGGGGCCGTCGTGACACCGGGGAGCTGTTTTTT
cdr3_aa: CASSLVGRGGRRDTGELFF

clone_size: -
d_call: TRBD2
v_call: TRBV18
cdr3_length: 15
j_call: TRBJ2-1
cdr3_nt: TGTGCCAGCTCACCACCCGGGATAGCGGGCGATGAGCAGTTCTTC
cdr3_aa: CASSPPGIAGDEQFF

clone_size: -
d_call: -
v_call: TRBV12-5
cdr3_length: 16
j_call: TRBJ2-2
cdr3_nt: TGTGCTAGTGGTTCTCCCCAGGGGTTGGACACCGGGGAGCTGTTTTTT
cdr3_aa: CASGSPQGLDTGELFF

clone_size: -
d_call: TRBD1
v_call: TRBV29-1
cdr3_length: 14
j_call: TRBJ1-4
cdr3_nt: TGCAGCGTAGAGGACAGGGGTGAAGGTGAAAAACTGTTTTTT
cdr3_aa: CSVEDRGEGEKLFF

clone_size: -
d_call: -
v_call: TRBV7-6
cdr3_length: 15
j_call: TRBJ1-1
cdr3_nt: TGTGCCAGCAGCTTAGCGCCTGGAGGAGACACTGAAGCTTTCTTT
cdr3_aa: CASSLAPGGDTEAFF

clone_size: -
d_call: -
v_call: TRBV9
cdr3_length: 15
j_call: TRBJ1-1
cdr3_nt: TGTGCCAGCAGCGTCTTCCCAACATTGAACACTGAAGCTTTCTTT
cdr3_aa: CASSVFPTLNTEAFF

clone_size: -
d_call: TRBD1
v_call: TRBV5-1
cdr3_length: 17
j_call: TRBJ1-2
cdr3_nt: TGCGCCAGCAGCGCACGGGACAGGGGAGAATTTAGCTATGGCTACACCTTC
cdr3_aa: CASSARDRGEFSYGYTF

clone_size: -
d_call: -
v_call: TRBV9
cdr3_length: 13
j_call: TRBJ1-1
cdr3_nt: TGTGCCAGCAGCGTAGATTTAAACACTGAAGCTTTCTTT
cdr3_aa: CASSVDLNTEAFF

clone_size: -
d_call: -
v_call: TRBV11-2
cdr3_length: 13
j_call: TRBJ2-3
cdr3_nt: TGTGCCAGCACCCTAGCCGGCGGAGATACGCAGTATTTT
cdr3_aa: CASTLAGGDTQYF

clone_size: -
d_call: TRBD1
v_call: TRBV27
cdr3_length: 16
j_call: TRBJ2-2
cdr3_nt: TGTGCCAGCAGTCCTTTCCCAGGGGGCTTCTACGGGGAGCTGTTTTTT
cdr3_aa: CASSPFPGGFYGELFF

clone_size: -
d_call: -
v_call: TRBV7-2
cdr3_length: 15
j_call: TRBJ2-2
cdr3_nt: TGTGCCAGCAGCTTAGCCCTTCAGGGCACCGGGGAGCTGTTTTTT
cdr3_aa: CASSLALQGTGELFF

clone_size: -
d_call: -
v_call: TRBV5-6
cdr3_length: 11
j_call: TRBJ2-1
cdr3_nt: TGTGCCAGCAGCTTTCCTAATGAGCAGTTCTTC
cdr3_aa: CASSFPNEQFF

clone_size: -
d_call: -
v_call: TRBV5-6
cdr3_length: 13
j_call: TRBJ2-7
cdr3_nt: TGTGCCAGCAGCTTGTTTCCCCACTACGAGCAGTACTTC
cdr3_aa: CASSLFPHYEQYF

clone_size: -
d_call: -
v_call: TRBV30
cdr3_length: 12
j_call: TRBJ1-2
cdr3_nt: TGTGCCTGGAGACGAACTTGGTATGGCTACACCTTC
cdr3_aa: CAWRRTWYGYTF

clone_size: -
d_call: TRBD2
v_call: TRBV19
cdr3_length: 17
j_call: TRBJ2-5
cdr3_nt: TGTGCCAGTAGTATTGGGCGGACTAGCGGAACCCAAGAGACCCAGTACTTC
cdr3_aa: CASSIGRTSGTQETQYF

clone_size: -
d_call: -
v_call: TRBV6-5
cdr3_length: 16
j_call: TRBJ1-4
cdr3_nt: TGTGCCAGCAGTTACTCGTTCTGGGGGCGCTGGGAAAAACTGTTTTTT
cdr3_aa: CASSYSFWGRWEKLFF

clone_size: -
d_call: TRBD2
v_call: TRBV27
cdr3_length: 16
j_call: TRBJ2-7
cdr3_nt: TGTGCCAGCAGTCTAGCGGTGGCGGGGGGGCTCTACGAGCAGTACTTC
cdr3_aa: CASSLAVAGGLYEQYF

clone_size: -
d_call: -
v_call: TRBV5-6
cdr3_length: 13
j_call: TRBJ2-5
cdr3_nt: TGTGCCAGCAGCTTCGGGGGTCGGGAGACCCAGTACTTC
cdr3_aa: CASSFGGRETQYF